A single sample is the source of the 3 T cell receptor beta chains below, sequenced in a study of shared clonotypes between healthy human individuals. Libraries were prepared by immunoSEQ multiplex PCR; TCRdb keeps only in-frame clonotypes and omits some of them. The data contain roughly 1 million clones, roughly 70% of them singletons. Material: memory CD4+ T cells sorted from blood. Sample subset: CD45RA-negative fraction. The source is a young man in good health.

The rearrangement links TRBV2 to TRBJ2-3; perhaps TRBD1 as D (5 bases). With 6 bases removed from V and 6 bases from J, the gap between germline ends came to 13 bases. This CDR3 contains 13 residues. Germline CDR1 SNHLY, CDR2 FYNNEI. The CDR3 sequence: CASRWTRQDTQYF. CDR3 DNA: TGTGCCAGCAGGTGGACAAGGCAGGATACGCAGTATTTT.

The chain combines TRBV7-2 with TRBJ1-6; tentative D call: TRBD1 (5 bases). V lost 5 bases and J lost 9, with 17 bases in between. The germline gives CDR1 SGHTA, CDR2 FQGNSA. The length of the CDR3 is 15 residues. The CDR3 bases are TGTGCCAGCAGCCCCCCGGAGGGACGCAGTTCACCCCTCCACTTT. Its protein is CASSPPEGRSSPLHF.

The rearrangement uses TRBV5-1 and TRBJ2-3, with 10 bases identical to TRBD2. Germline loops: CDR1 SGHRS, CDR2 YFSETQ. There are 18 residues in the CDR3. V lost 0 bases and J lost 3; bases outside the gene matches: 10. CDR3 DNA: TGCGCCAGCAGCTTGGGGACTAGCGGTTGGGAAAGGACAGATACGCAGTATTTT. Its translation is CASSLGTSGWERTDTQYF.